A selection of T cell receptor beta chains follows, all from one sample in a study of blood T cell repertoires in COVID-19. Assay used: immunoSEQ multiplex PCR; TCRdb lists only in-frame clones, some missing. The sample has more than 110,000 clones; around 88% are singletons. Sequenced: peripheral blood. The receptors were sampled from a man aged 60 to 69 with active or convalescent COVID-19. The CDR3 runs from the conserved cysteine through the conserved F or W. D genes are given only for firm matches. Where a row states a size, it is once, few, many or the class of an expanded clone; other rows omit it.

size,D,J,V,length,CDR3,DNA
NA,TRBD1,TRBJ1-3,TRBV5-1,15,CASTGDRVGGNTIYF,TGCGCCAGCACCGGTGACAGGGTTGGGGGAAACACCATATATTTT
few,TRBD1,TRBJ1-1,TRBV7-6,16,CASSRGQGALNTEAFF,TGTGCCAGCAGCCGAGGACAGGGGGCCTTGAACACTGAAGCTTTCTTT
few,TRBD1,TRBJ1-4,TRBV3-1/TRBV3-2,14,CASSGQGEYEKLFF,TGTGCCAGCAGCGGACAGGGGGAGTATGAAAAACTGTTTTTT
NA,TRBD1,TRBJ2-7,TRBV19,16,CASSSPRDRGLDEQYF,TGTGCCAGTAGTTCCCCCCGGGACAGGGGATTGGACGAGCAGTACTTC
NA,NA,TRBJ1-5,TRBV6-5,11,CASRYNQPQHF,TGTGCCAGCAGGTACAATCAGCCCCAGCATTTT
NA,NA,TRBJ1-4,TRBV28,14,CASSSQALNEKLFF,TGTGCCAGCAGTTCACAGGCCCTTAATGAAAAACTGTTTTTT
few,TRBD2,TRBJ2-7,TRBV11-2,18,CASSLRLMVAGGAYEQYF,TGTGCCAGCAGCCTCCGACTCATGGTAGCGGGAGGGGCCTACGAGCAGTACTTC
few,NA,TRBJ2-5,TRBV18,14,CASSPGANQETQYF,TGTGCCAGCTCACCGGGCGCCAACCAAGAGACCCAGTACTTC
NA,NA,TRBJ1-6,TRBV27,17,CASSSYLEELKNSPLHF,TGTGCCAGCAGTTCATATCTAGAAGAACTGAAGAATTCACCCCTCCACTTT
NA,NA,TRBJ2-7,TRBV18,13,CASSPLPGAEQYF,TGTGCCAGCTCACCGCTCCCAGGGGCCGAGCAGTACTTC
NA,NA,TRBJ2-5,TRBV27,14,CASSSWGLQETQYF,TGTGCCAGCAGTTCCTGGGGGCTTCAAGAGACCCAGTACTTC
NA,NA,TRBJ1-4,TRBV6-5,13,CAVEPRSNEKLFF,TGTGCCGTTGAGCCCAGGTCAAATGAAAAACTGTTTTTT
NA,NA,TRBJ1-5,TRBV2,13,CASKGVPNQPQHF,TGTGCCAGCAAGGGGGTGCCCAATCAGCCCCAGCATTTT
NA,TRBD2,TRBJ2-5,TRBV4-2,14,CASSRREGGETQYF,TGTGCCAGCAGCCGCCGGGAGGGGGGGGAGACCCAGTACTTC
NA,NA,TRBJ2-1,TRBV6-5,14,CASKGTTVANEQFF,TGTGCCAGCAAAGGGACAACCGTTGCCAATGAGCAGTTCTTC
NA,NA,TRBJ1-2,TRBV19,13,CASSSGRSYGYTF,TGTGCCAGTAGTAGTGGCAGGTCCTATGGCTACACCTTC
NA,NA,TRBJ1-1,TRBV7-9,16,CASSLVKIGEGRRAFF,TGTGCCAGCAGCTTAGTGAAGATAGGGGAGGGGCGCAGAGCTTTCTTT
NA,NA,TRBJ2-5,TRBV6-2/TRBV6-3,16,CASSYSGGTAQETQYF,TGTGCCAGCAGTTACTCGGGCGGGACAGCCCAAGAGACCCAGTACTTC
NA,NA,TRBJ2-2,TRBV5-1,17,CASSLLTSGTTTGELFF,TGCGCCAGCAGCTTACTGACCTCCGGGACAACCACCGGGGAGCTGTTTTTT
NA,TRBD1,TRBJ1-5,TRBV9,16,CASSVDGTASNQPQHF,TGTGCCAGCAGCGTAGATGGGACAGCTAGCAATCAGCCCCAGCATTTT
NA,NA,TRBJ2-3,TRBV28,19,CATHRVGGPAGRNTDTQYF,TGTGCCACCCACCGGGTCGGGGGCCCAGCGGGGAGAAACACAGATACGCAGTATTTT
few,NA,TRBJ1-2,TRBV7-9,14,CASSRGQPNYGYTF,TGTGCCAGCAGCCGCGGACAGCCCAACTATGGCTACACCTTC
NA,NA,TRBJ2-7,TRBV25-1,13,CASSEAGKVAQYF,TGTGCCAGCAGTGAAGCCGGGAAGGTGGCGCAGTACTTC
NA,NA,TRBJ2-7,TRBV12-3/TRBV12-4,13,CASGIADSYEQYF,TGTGCCAGCGGCATAGCGGACTCCTACGAGCAGTACTTC
NA,NA,TRBJ1-1,TRBV5-6,12,CASSFGDTEAFF,TGTGCCAGCAGCTTCGGAGACACTGAAGCTTTCTTT
NA,TRBD2,TRBJ2-3,TRBV7-3,14,CASSPGGSTDTQYF,TGTGCCAGCAGCCCCGGGGGGAGCACAGATACGCAGTATTTT
NA,NA,TRBJ2-3,TRBV6-5,16,CASSYDDSVSTDTQYF,TGTGCCAGCAGTTACGACGACAGCGTTTCGACAGATACGCAGTATTTT
NA,TRBD1,TRBJ1-6,TRBV6-2/TRBV6-3,16,CASSYGRTGGTSPLHF,TGTGCCAGCAGTTACGGAAGGACAGGAGGTACCTCACCCCTCCACTTT
NA,TRBD1,TRBJ2-5,TRBV6-5,14,CASRGTGGRETQYF,TGTGCCAGCAGGGGAACAGGGGGCCGGGAGACCCAGTACTTC
NA,NA,TRBJ1-5,TRBV6-5,14,CASRRQAPDQPQHF,TGTGCCAGCAGGCGACAGGCTCCCGATCAGCCCCAGCATTTT
NA,TRBD1,TRBJ2-7,TRBV2,17,CASNTGTGGKLSYEQYF,TGTGCCAGCAATACCGGGACAGGGGGCAAACTGTCCTACGAGCAGTACTTC
NA,NA,TRBJ2-2,TRBV19,16,CASSIPRTLNTGELFF,TGTGCCAGTAGTATACCACGGACTTTGAACACCGGGGAGCTGTTTTTT
NA,NA,TRBJ1-3,TRBV4-3,17,CASSHVEGTQFGNTIYF,TGCGCCAGCAGCCACGTTGAGGGGACACAGTTCGGAAACACCATATATTTT
NA,TRBD2,TRBJ2-3,TRBV7-9,13,CASSPGGGDTQYF,TGTGCCAGCAGTCCGGGAGGGGGAGATACGCAGTATTTT
NA,NA,TRBJ2-7,TRBV15,13,CATSRDPSYEQYF,TGTGCCACCAGCAGAGACCCGTCCTACGAGCAGTACTTC
NA,NA,TRBJ2-7,TRBV6-5,14,CASSSLTASYEQYF,TGTGCCAGCAGTTCCCTGACAGCCTCCTACGAGCAGTACTTC
few,TRBD1,TRBJ1-2,TRBV2,16,CASSDLFRDSDYGYTF,TGTGCCAGCAGTGACCTTTTCCGGGACAGCGACTATGGCTACACCTTC
NA,NA,TRBJ2-5,TRBV5-1,14,CASSSSTSSETQYF,TGCGCCAGCAGCTCCTCGACTTCTTCAGAGACCCAGTACTTC
NA,TRBD1,TRBJ2-3,TRBV5-8,15,CASSLRTGGTDTQYF,TGTGCCAGCAGCTTGAGGACAGGGGGCACAGATACGCAGTATTTT
NA,NA,TRBJ2-3,TRBV18,10,CASSPHGDSF,TGTGCCAGCTCACCACACGGGGATAGTTTT
NA,TRBD2,TRBJ2-7,TRBV18,14,CASSPGLAGYEQYF,TGTGCCAGCTCACCGGGACTAGCAGGATACGAGCAGTACTTC
NA,NA,TRBJ2-2,TRBV7-6,16,CASSLTPQGGAGELFF,TGTGCCAGCAGCTTAACTCCCCAAGGGGGGGCCGGGGAGCTGTTTTTT
NA,TRBD2,TRBJ2-5,TRBV6-2/TRBV6-3,19,CASSYPGRAGVFGQETQYF,TGTGCCAGCAGTTACCCCGGCCGGGCGGGGGTCTTCGGCCAAGAGACCCAGTACTTC
few,NA,TRBJ2-7,TRBV4-1,14,CASSQGPSQVGQYF,TGCGCCAGCAGCCAAGGTCCCTCGCAGGTGGGGCAGTACTTC
NA,TRBD1,TRBJ1-5,TRBV5-5,16,CASSRSGTGVNQPQHF,TGTGCCAGCAGCCGAAGTGGGACAGGGGTTAATCAGCCCCAGCATTTT
NA,NA,TRBJ2-6,TRBV9,14,CASSVASGANVLTF,TGTGCCAGCAGCGTGGCCTCTGGGGCCAACGTCCTGACTTTC
NA,NA,TRBJ2-4,TRBV28,16,CASSFGQGFTKNIQYF,TGTGCCAGCAGTTTCGGGCAGGGATTCACCAAAAACATTCAGTACTTC
NA,NA,TRBJ2-3,TRBV7-3,14,CASSWGGTTDTQYF,TGTGCCAGCAGCTGGGGCGGGACCACAGATACGCAGTATTTT
NA,TRBD1,TRBJ1-2,TRBV6-5,14,CASTKGQGKYGYTF,TGTGCCAGCACCAAGGGACAGGGGAAGTATGGCTACACCTTC
NA,NA,TRBJ2-7,TRBV7-9,16,CASSPPGVGSHYEQYF,TGTGCCAGCAGCCCCCCGGGGGTCGGGAGTCACTACGAGCAGTACTTC
NA,TRBD1,TRBJ2-5,TRBV24-1,15,CATSRGQGAGETQYF,TGTGCCACCAGTAGGGGACAGGGGGCGGGGGAGACCCAGTACTTC
NA,TRBD2,TRBJ2-5,TRBV7-2,14,CASSLLAGGETQYF,TGTGCCAGCAGCTTGCTAGCGGGAGGAGAGACCCAGTACTTC
few,TRBD2,TRBJ2-7,TRBV27,17,CASSLSGTSGSYYEQYF,TGTGCCAGCAGTTTATCCGGGACTAGCGGGAGTTACTACGAGCAGTACTTC
NA,NA,TRBJ2-3,TRBV3-1/TRBV3-2,12,CASRSNTDTQYF,TGTGCCAGTCGGTCGAACACAGATACGCAGTATTTT
NA,NA,TRBJ1-3,TRBV3-1/TRBV3-2,17,CASSQDRKRGSGNTIYF,TGTGCCAGCAGCCAAGATAGGAAGAGAGGCTCTGGAAACACCATATATTTT
NA,TRBD2,TRBJ2-1,TRBV27,16,CASTRWGGNSYNEQFF,TGTGCCAGCACACGGTGGGGGGGTAACTCCTACAATGAGCAGTTCTTC
few,NA,TRBJ1-2,TRBV14,13,CASSRGQIYGYTF,TGTGCCAGCAGCCGAGGACAGATCTATGGCTACACCTTC
NA,TRBD2,TRBJ2-3,TRBV11-2,19,CASSSNIPGHLGGADTQYF,TGTGCCAGCAGCTCTAACATACCGGGACATCTCGGGGGGGCGGATACGCAGTATTTT
NA,TRBD1,TRBJ2-7,TRBV10-3,14,CAIRGGQGINEQYF,TGTGCCATCAGGGGGGGACAGGGGATCAACGAGCAGTACTTC
NA,TRBD2,TRBJ2-2,TRBV10-1,15,CASSRGSSGSGELFF,TGCGCCAGCAGTCGGGGGTCTAGCGGGAGTGGGGAGCTGTTTTTT